These 8 T cell receptor beta chains were all obtained from the same sample, sequenced in a study of spatial heterogeneity in lung cancer. TCRdb fed the 5' RACE reads into MiXCR, producing one record per CDR3 protein. The data show roughly 20,000 distinct CDR3 sequences, about 4.6% seen once. Regarding time point: sample taken at primary tumor resection. The material sequenced was PBMCs, taken at surgery. These receptors all stem from a male donor with early-stage non-small cell lung cancer.

The chain uses TRBV6-1 and TRBJ1-5, with D perhaps TRBD1 (5 bases). This CDR3 comprises 11 residues. The V gene's germline CDR1 is MNHNS and CDR2 SASEGT. Trimming left V 6 bases short and J 9 bases short, with 9 bases between. The CDR3 DNA follows: TGTGCCAGCAGGCTGCAGGGGCCCCAGCATTTT. Translation: CASRLQGPQHF.

This clonotype was seen more than once but under ten times. The chain combines TRBV2 with TRBJ2-4; D is possibly TRBD2 (5 bases). This CDR3 is built from 15 residues. Trimming took 6 bases from V and 9 from J, leaving 21 bases between them. The germline V gene encodes CDR1 SNHLY and CDR2 FYNNEI. For the CDR3, the DNA is TGTGCCAGCAGGACAAACTCGTTGGGAGTGGGCATTCAGTACTTC. Translated: CASRTNSLGVGIQYF.

This clonotype was counted between two and nine times. The chain combines TRBV7-2 with TRBJ1-1; unclear D gene. The CDR3 length is 15 residues. Trimming stripped 4 bases from V and 5 bases from J, with 17 bases between. The germline CDR1 and CDR2 sequences are SGHTA and FQGNSA. CDR3 DNA: TGTGCCAGCAGCTCCATGGCGGGGTTGACGACTGAAGCTTTCTTT. This encodes CASSSMAGLTTEAFF.

The J gene is TRBJ2-3, the V gene TRBV2; D uncertain. This CDR3 is 11 amino acids long. V gave up 5 bases and J gave up 6 bases, with 6 bases separating them. CDR1 is SNHLY and CDR2 is FYNNEI in the germline V gene. DNA for the CDR3: TGTGCCAGCAGTCGGGTTGATACGCAGTATTTT. Amino acid sequence: CASSRVDTQYF.

This clonotype was seen more than once but under ten times. This sequence joins TRBV27 and TRBJ2-7, with TRBD1 as a possible D gene (5 bases). V lost 5 bases, J lost 7 bases, and 18 bases lay in between. The germline CDR1 and CDR2 sequences are MNHEY and SMNVEV (reference sequence). This CDR3 comprises 14 residues. The CDR3 sequence is CASSIRDSMGEQYF. CDR3 nucleotide sequence: TGTGCCAGCAGTATAAGAGACAGCATGGGGGAGCAGTACTTC.

This clonotype was recorded at least ten times. The J gene is TRBJ2-1, the V gene TRBV10-3; possibly TRBD1 for D (6 bases). In germline, CDR1 is ENHRY, CDR2 SYGVKD. The CDR3 runs 14 residues. Trimming pared 6 bases from V and 0 bases from J, leaving 9 bases between. This CDR3 reads CAISGQSSYNEQFF. For the CDR3, the DNA is TGTGCCATCAGCGGACAGAGCTCCTACAATGAGCAGTTCTTC.

In this sample, this clonotype turned up a few times. The chain employs TRBV5-4 and TRBJ2-5, with 9 bases matching TRBD1. The CDR3 has 15 residues. In germline, CDR1 is SGHNT, CDR2 YYREEE (reference sequence). The ends lost 2 bases at V and 5 bases at J; junction bases unmatched: 7. CDR3 in DNA: TGTGCCAGCAGCTTTGGACAGGGGCTGGGGGAGACCCAGTACTTC. Translation gives CASSFGQGLGETQYF.

This clonotype was counted at least ten times. The CDR3 DNA reads TGTGCCAGCAGTCAACTAGCGGGGGGTACCGCGGGGGAGCTGTTTTTT. Amino acid sequence: CASSQLAGGTAGELFF. This chain joins TRBV3-1 and TRBJ2-2, with 12 bases matching TRBD2. This CDR3 has 16 amino acids. V dropped 6 bases and J dropped 8; count of bases not matched to a gene: 10. Per the germline V gene, CDR1 is LGHDT and CDR2 is YNNKEL (reference sequence).